This TCR beta chain was identified during a study of blood T cell repertoires in COVID-19. Overall study context: Researchers got acute and convalescent COVID-19 samples from the United States, Italy and Spain.

As handled by the study authors: Reference gene primer amplification yielded estimated nucleated cell counts. Sequencing used immunoSEQ multiplex PCR; TCRdb keeps in-frame clones, though not all of them. V, J and clone size reflect that table, while D and trimming were determined from the DNA. The table records 500,000 or so clones, approximately 86% of them present only once. Germline trimming cut 4 bases from V and 7 bases from J; bases unmatched to any gene: 9. The length of the CDR3 is 16 residues. Germline values: CDR1 SEHNR, CDR2 FQNEAQ (reference sequence). Participants' reported clinical history set cohort assignment.

This receptor was obtained from a woman aged 18-35 years who had recovered from COVID-19. Sample: PBMCs or T cells enriched from blood (not recorded which). The rearrangement links TRBV7-9 to TRBJ1-6, with 8 bases matching TRBD1. Here the CDR3 DNA reads TGTGCCAGCAGCTCCGCGACAGGGGCCGAGAATTCACCCCTCCACTTT. Translated, it gives CASSSATGAENSPLHF.